These 13 T cell receptor beta chains were sequenced from one sample in a study of blood T cell repertoires in COVID-19. Assay: immunoSEQ multiplex PCR; the TCRdb copy retains only in-frame clones and omits some. The table has about 78,000 clones, around 90% seen once. The sample taken for sequencing was peripheral blood. The source is a woman aged 50 to 60 in a cohort sampled during active COVID-19.

The chain carries TRBV5-6 and TRBJ2-1; D is unclear. From germline, CDR1 is SGHDT and CDR2 YYEEEE. Trimming stripped 4 bases from V and 6 bases from J, with 11 bases between. CDR3 length equals 13 residues. The CDR3 sequence is CASSATISNEQFF. DNA for the CDR3: TGTGCCAGCAGCGCCACTATTTCCAATGAGCAGTTCTTC.

The chain couples TRBV19 to TRBJ2-7; D might be TRBD2 (5 bases). V lost 3 bases, J lost 5 bases, and 11 bases lay in between. This CDR3 contains 13 residues. The germline gives CDR1 LNHDA, CDR2 SQIVND (reference sequence). The CDR3 region is CASSMGRGDEQYF. The CDR3 coding sequence is TGTGCCAGTAGTATGGGTCGGGGTGACGAGCAGTACTTC.

This sequence joins TRBV7-9 and TRBJ2-5; possibly TRBD1 for D (6 bases). CDR3 length: 15 residues. Germline CDR1 is SEHNR and CDR2 is FQNEAQ (reference sequence). Trimming shortened V by 5 bases and J by 2 bases, and 15 bases separated the two germline ends. As DNA, the CDR3 is TGTGCCAGCAGCCCCACCGGGACATGGCAAGAGACCCAGTACTTC. This encodes CASSPTGTWQETQYF.

This clone was observed a single time. V and J are TRBV5-6 and TRBJ2-1, with 10 bases aligning to TRBD1. From germline, CDR1 is SGHDT and CDR2 YYEEEE. V gave up 2 bases and J gave up 7 bases; unmatched junction bases: 6. This CDR3 contains 15 residues. CDR3 bases: TGTGCCAGCAGCTTTCTGGGACAGGGGCATAATGAGCAGTTCTTC. Protein: CASSFLGQGHNEQFF.

The chain employs TRBV5-1 and TRBJ2-1, with TRBD1 matching over 7 bases. Germline V lookup: CDR1 SGHRS, CDR2 YFSETQ. The CDR3 is 15 residues long. V dropped 3 bases and J dropped 4; count of bases not matched to a gene: 7. The CDR3 here is CASSYIGQAYNEQFF. CDR3 bases: TGCGCCAGCAGCTATATCGGACAGGCTTACAATGAGCAGTTCTTC.

J is TRBJ1-5 and V is TRBV5-8; 11 bases align to TRBD1. Per germline, CDR1 SGHTS and CDR2 YDEGEE. This CDR3 has 18 residues. V was pared by 1 base and J by 0 bases, with 6 bases of the junction left unmatched. CDR3 bases: TGTGCCAGCAGCTTGTTTGGGACAGGGGGATATAGCAATCAGCCCCAGCATTTT. Its translation: CASSLFGTGGYSNQPQHF. Based on the CDR3 plus reference TRBV5-8 and TRBJ1-5, the full variable domain is EAGVTQSPTHLIKTRGQQATLRCSPISGHTSVYWYQQALGLGLQFLLWYDEGEERNRGNFPPRFSGRQFPNYSSELNVNALELEDSALYLCASSLFGTGGYSNQPQHFGDGTRLSIL.

The gene calls are TRBV9 and TRBJ2-1; D is unresolved. In germline, CDR1 is SGDLS, CDR2 YYNGEE. Trimming removed 4 bases at V and 9 bases at J, with 17 bases between. CDR3 length: 14 residues. This CDR3 is CASSPQTSLGEQFF. The CDR3 DNA reads TGTGCCAGCAGCCCCCAGACTTCTCTAGGTGAGCAGTTCTTC.

The chain recombines TRBV11-2 with TRBJ1-2; D remains unclear. V was trimmed by 0 bases and J by 4 bases, leaving 9 bases between them. CDR1 is SGHAT, CDR2 FQNNGV, per germline. The CDR3 spans 14 residues. The CDR3 region has the DNA TGTGCCAGCAGCTTAGATCTCACGAGCTATGGCTACACCTTC. It translates to CASSLDLTSYGYTF.

V and J are TRBV2 and TRBJ2-2; 11 nucleotides line up with TRBD1. Germline V gives CDR1 SNHLY, CDR2 FYNNEI. V shed 4 bases and J 7 bases; nucleotides not matched to a gene: 5. This CDR3 has 15 amino acids. CDR3 loop: CASSGGQGAGGELFF. The DNA of the CDR3 is TGTGCCAGCAGTGGTGGACAGGGGGCTGGCGGGGAGCTGTTTTTT.

CDR3: CASSPGTRRMITEAFF. DNA of the CDR3: TGTGCCAGCAGCCCCGGGACAAGGCGGATGATAACTGAAGCTTTCTTT. V is TRBV7-2 and J is TRBJ1-1, with D possibly being TRBD1 (6 bases). The V end was cut by 5 bases, the J end by 5 bases, with 21 bases between. Germline assignment: CDR1 SGHTA and CDR2 FQGNSA. The CDR3 runs to 16 residues.

The V gene is TRBV7-9, the J gene TRBJ2-3, with 14 bases lining up with TRBD2. Trimming removed 5 bases from V and 3 bases from J; junction bases left unmatched: 13. The CDR3 is 19 amino acids. Germline CDR1 SEHNR, CDR2 FQNEAQ (reference sequence). The CDR3 coding sequence is TGTGCCAGCAGCCGCCTACCGGGACTAGCGGGAGAGGGGACAGATACGCAGTATTTT. It specifies CASSRLPGLAGEGTDTQYF.

The V gene is TRBV20-1, the J gene TRBJ2-3; D may be TRBD2 (6 bases). Trimming took off 3 bases at V and 10 bases at J, with 17 bases between the two ends. This CDR3 is 13 amino acids long. CDR1 and CDR2 (germline): DFQATT, SNEGSKA (reference sequence). CDR3 sequence reads: CSASVEGLPPQYF. Here the CDR3 DNA reads TGCAGTGCTAGTGTGGAGGGGCTACCTCCGCAGTATTTT.

The J gene is TRBJ2-5, the V gene TRBV7-2; 7 nucleotides match TRBD1. CDR3 length: 16 residues. V shed 4 bases and J 3 bases; nucleotides not matched to a gene: 11. Germline V CDR1 and CDR2: SGHTA, FQGNSA. The CDR3 nucleotides are TGTGCCAGCAGCTCCCGAGCAGGGGGTAGGGAAGAGACCCAGTACTTC. Translation: CASSSRAGGREETQYF.